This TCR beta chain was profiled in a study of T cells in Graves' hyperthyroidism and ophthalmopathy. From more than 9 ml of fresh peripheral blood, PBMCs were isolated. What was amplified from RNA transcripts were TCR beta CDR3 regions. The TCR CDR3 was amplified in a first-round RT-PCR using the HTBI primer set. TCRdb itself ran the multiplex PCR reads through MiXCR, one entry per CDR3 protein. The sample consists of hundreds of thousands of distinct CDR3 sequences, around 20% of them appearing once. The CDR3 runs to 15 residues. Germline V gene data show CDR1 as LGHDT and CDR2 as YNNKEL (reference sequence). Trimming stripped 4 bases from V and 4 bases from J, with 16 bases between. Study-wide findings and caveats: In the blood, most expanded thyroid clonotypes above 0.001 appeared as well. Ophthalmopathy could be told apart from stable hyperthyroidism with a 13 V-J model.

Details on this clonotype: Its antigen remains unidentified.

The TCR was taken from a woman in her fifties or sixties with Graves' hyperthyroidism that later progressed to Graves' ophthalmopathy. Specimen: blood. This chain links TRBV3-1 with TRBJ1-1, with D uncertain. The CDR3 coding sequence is TGTGCCAGCAGCCCAACCCCTCGACCAACCACTGAAGCTTTCTTT. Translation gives CASSPTPRPTTEAFF.